The entry below gives a single T cell receptor (beta chain) sequence along with its context. Its target antigen remains unknown. The library was obtained by 5' RACE. Preparation of each TCR library used roughly 3.5 ug of total RNA. For each sample, cDNA synthesis was carried out in eight separate reactions using SMARTScribe reverse transcriptase. Unique molecular identifiers containing a 6-nucleotide sample barcode were introduced through template switching during cDNA synthesis. TCRalpha and TCRbeta cDNA was amplified by two nested PCRs of about 15 and 9 cycles, with bead purification after each PCR. Before amplification, the cDNA was both treated with uracil DNA-glycosylase and purified with the QIAquick PCR purification kit. In the second PCR, Illumina TruSeq-compatible adapters and sample-specific barcodes were added. TapeStation and Qubit were used to check library quality and concentration, and around 5 ng of each library went into the pool. The pooled libraries were sequenced with 2 x 100 bp reads and custom sequencing primers on an Illumina HiSeq2500 single-index Rapid Run. The paper's processing steps were these. MiGEC version 1.2.6 was used for UMI-based consensus assembly to correct PCR and sequencing errors. MiXCR version 2.1.1 was used for V(D)J alignment, clonotype assembly and CDR3 extraction. Normalisation of gene usage, clonotype sharing and MAIT/NKT TCR abundance was achieved by analysing the top 1000, 10 000 and 20 000 clonotypes per sample. Diversity was computed as the inverse Simpson index with the vegan R package after downsampling to 27 000 UMIs. Paired Mann-Whitney U tests on discordant twin pairs were used, with Benjamini-Hochberg multiple-testing correction. After reprocessing by TCRdb, each CDR3 protein sequence is one entry, and no DNA is given. TCRdb, not the original authors, processed these V and J calls. The table kept for this sample lists 170,000 or so distinct CDR3 sequences. The top ten clones comprise just under 7.5% of the sample.

This entry is derived from a study of monozygotic twins with inflammatory bowel disease (dated by TCRdb to the late 2010s). Broadly, across the study: In total, approximately 28 monozygotic twin pairs made up the full study: 19 Danish pairs, all IBD-discordant, plus nine German pairs, of which four were IBD-concordant and five were IBD-discordant. Each individual had, on average, about 151 000 unique TCRalpha sequences and 181 000 unique TCRbeta sequences available for analysis. Within discordant pairs, disease-associated traits were sought mainly by comparing IBD patients with their genetically identical healthy co-twins. General findings and caveats noted by the study authors: Concordant and discordant twins showed no difference in repertoire similarity, possibly because of limited statistical power. Distinction between different T cell subtypes could not be achieved in the analysis. The results gave no support for a single strong signal or clonotype linked to IBD. Because patients were on differing immunosuppressive treatments, the repertoires may have picked up extra background noise and inter-individual variability. A decrease in TCRbeta repertoire diversity, as measured by inverse Simpson index, was observed in IBD patients compared with their healthy co-twins. Fewer clonotypes were shared with other individuals by IBD patients than by healthy twins, most markedly in patients showing signs of disease activity.

Per the germline V gene, SGHAT is the CDR1 and FQNNGV is the CDR2. Reading from cysteine to phenylalanine, the CDR3 counts 15 amino acids. No coding sequence is recorded. From each donor, an approximately 2.5 ml peripheral blood sample was drawn into PAXgene tubes and stored at -80 degrees C. Total RNA was isolated from whole blood with the PAXgene blood miRNA kit on an automated QIAcube, without T cell sorting. Peripheral blood from monozygotic twin pairs concordant or discordant for inflammatory bowel disease was subjected to deep TCRalpha and TCRbeta repertoire profiling with unique molecular barcoding. For every twin pair, smoking habits were documented, and each individual was categorised as a current, former or never smoker.

This TCR derives from a human donor with ulcerative colitis or Crohn's disease, or a healthy co-twin of an affected twin (not recorded which). The sequenced material came from blood. This sequence uses TRBV11-2 and TRBJ2-1; TCRdb gives TRBD1 as the D gene, but with no DNA this cannot be confirmed. The CDR3: CASSLDGTAYNEQFF.